These 19 T cell receptor beta chains originate from one sample sequenced in a study of cytomegalovirus exposure and HLA in healthy donors listed by TCRdb under 2017. Receptor amplification or capture employed the immunoSEQ multiplex PCR assay. The multiplex PCR relied on a mix of 60 forward primers for TCR Vbeta segments and 13 reverse primers for TCR Jbeta segments. Sourced from immuneACCESS, this table was stored by TCRdb with only in-frame sequences that have V and J called. A share of the clones is absent; for the studies checked, an unresolved V gene accounts for under half, and the remainder has no known explanation. The table for this sample lists around 150,000 clones; approximately 72% of them were counted only once. The ten largest clones capture about 1.3% of the sample. The sequenced sample was PBMCs. The source is a man younger than 30 in good health and CMV-seronegative.

This clone has just one count. The V gene is TRBV7-2, the J gene TRBJ2-5, with TRBD2 matching over 8 bases. CDR1 is SGHTA and CDR2 is FQGNSA in the germline V gene. V lost 7 bases and J lost 5; bases outside the gene matches: 15. The CDR3 length is 16 residues. CDR3 residues: CASTQRGGRPGETQYF. CDR3 sequence (DNA): TGTGCCAGCACCCAGAGGGGCGGGAGGCCGGGGGAGACCCAGTACTTC.

The V and J genes are TRBV9 and TRBJ2-1; 10 nucleotides match TRBD2. J gave up 4 bases and V 0 bases, and 7 bases lay outside the gene matches. This CDR3 region has 17 residues. Germline lookup yields CDR1 SGDLS and CDR2 YYNGEE. CDR3 coding DNA: TGTGCCAGCAGCGTAGGGGGTAGCGGGAGGATGTACAATGAGCAGTTCTTC. Protein: CASSVGGSGRMYNEQFF.

The chain has TRBV7-9 and TRBJ1-5; 8 bases agree with TRBD1. V shed 8 bases, J shed 1 base, and the junction held 16 bases outside the gene matches. The CDR3 length is 18 residues. Germline CDR1 and CDR2: SEHNR and FQNEAQ (reference sequence). Here the CDR3 reads CASGGAQGADPSNQPQHF. In DNA form, the CDR3 reads TGTGCCAGCGGGGGGGCCCAGGGGGCGGACCCGAGCAATCAGCCCCAGCATTTT.

This sequence joins TRBV5-1 and TRBJ2-1, with a weak D call TRBD2 (6 bases). CDR1 is SGHRS, CDR2 YFSETQ, per germline. The CDR3 length is 12 residues. Trimming took 6 bases from V and 8 from J, leaving 12 bases between them. As DNA, the CDR3 is TGCGCCAGCACCGGCGGGATAGATGAGCAGTTCTTC. Translating it yields CASTGGIDEQFF.

This rearrangement joins TRBV6-1 to TRBJ2-7, with D perhaps TRBD2 (5 bases). There are 15 residues in the CDR3. Germline-derived CDR1 and CDR2 are MNHNS and SASEGT. V dropped 4 bases and J dropped 2 bases, with 15 bases sitting between them. The CDR3 nucleotides are TGTGCCAGCAGTGCCCGACCCGAGGGCGCCTACGAGCAGTACTTC. Its protein is CASSARPEGAYEQYF.

This clone was observed a handful of times. The V and J genes are TRBV7-8 and TRBJ2-7, with D unclear. Germline assignment: CDR1 SGHVS and CDR2 FQNEAQ. This CDR3 contains 14 residues. The V end was cut by 2 bases, the J end by 3 bases, with 11 bases between. CDR3 coding DNA: TGTGCCAGCAGCTTACTTCCCGTCGTCTACGAGCAGTACTTC. Residues: CASSLLPVVYEQYF.

The gene calls are TRBV4-3 and TRBJ2-3; D call uncertain. Germline V CDR1 and CDR2: LGHNA, YSLEER. With 4 bases removed from V and 1 base from J, the gap between germline ends came to 12 bases. The CDR3 totals 15 residues. CDR3: CASSPRGSGTDTQYF. The CDR3 DNA is TGCGCCAGCAGCCCCCGAGGCAGTGGCACAGATACGCAGTATTTT.

V usage is TRBV4-3 and J usage is TRBJ1-4, with 10 bases identical to TRBD1. Germline values: CDR1 LGHNA, CDR2 YSLEER. Unmatched junction bases numbered 6, after V lost 3 bases and J lost 8 bases. The CDR3 runs to 15 residues. CDR3 loop: CASSHQTGGEEKLFF. DNA for the CDR3: TGCGCCAGCAGCCACCAGACAGGGGGCGAAGAAAAACTGTTTTTT.

The rearrangement uses TRBV6-5 and TRBJ2-7; 13 nucleotides agree with TRBD2. The CDR3 is 15 amino acids. Germline V gene data show CDR1 as MNHEY and CDR2 as SVGAGI. After removal of 4 bases from V and 5 bases from J, the junction contained 5 bases not matched to a gene. CDR3 bases: TGTGCCAGCAGTTCCTCGACTAGCGGGAGGCACGAGCAGTACTTC. Its translation is CASSSSTSGRHEQYF.

The CDR3 DNA follows: TGCGCCAGCAGCCAGGGGACAGGGGGAACGGGCTACACCTTC. It is translated as CASSQGTGGTGYTF. The rearrangement uses TRBV4-1 and TRBJ1-2; 11 bases line up with TRBD1. There are 14 residues in the CDR3. Germline V gene lookup returns CDR1 MGHRA and CDR2 YSYEKL. V shed 3 bases, J shed 8 bases, and the junction held 5 bases outside the gene matches.

The chain has TRBV13 and TRBJ1-4; TRBD1 matches at 8 bases. The V segment lost 8 bases and the J segment 7 bases; nucleotides outside the gene matches: 6. Germline-derived CDR1 and CDR2 are PRHDT and FYEKMQ (reference sequence). This CDR3 region has 13 residues. The CDR3 loop is CASATGVREKLFF. CDR3 in DNA: TGTGCCAGCGCGACAGGGGTACGTGAAAAACTGTTTTTT.

The chain recombines TRBV13 with TRBJ2-5; the D gene is possibly TRBD2 (6 bases). The DNA end is a closer match to TRBJ2-7, so the J assignment may be wrong. Germline CDR1 and CDR2: PRHDT and FYEKMQ (reference sequence). The CDR3 sequence is 14 residues long. The CDR3 protein is CASSFGDWSYEQYF. Here the CDR3 DNA reads TGTGCCAGCAGCTTTGGGGACTGGTCCTACGAGCAGTACTTC.

The chain uses TRBV27 and TRBJ2-3; 8 bases agree with TRBD1. The trim removed 4 bases at V and 3 bases at J, leaving 6 bases unmatched. The CDR3 has 15 amino acids. Germline-derived CDR1 and CDR2 are MNHEY and SMNVEV (reference sequence). Here the CDR3 DNA reads TGTGCCAGCAGTTATCAGGGGGCCATGACAGATACGCAGTATTTT. Translated, it gives CASSYQGAMTDTQYF.

The chain combines TRBV28 with TRBJ1-5; D unresolved. Germline V gene sequence: CDR1 MDHEN, CDR2 SYDVKM. This CDR3 is 15 amino acids long. V was cut by 4 bases and J by 2 bases, with 12 bases left in between. CDR3 in amino acids: CASSSVGEGNQPQHF. Here the CDR3 DNA reads TGTGCCAGCAGTTCAGTTGGAGAGGGCAATCAGCCCCAGCATTTT.

The genes are TRBV27 and TRBJ2-5, with 10 positions matching TRBD2. Near its end, the DNA agrees better with TRBJ2-7, so the J call may be wrong. Germline loops: CDR1 MNHEY, CDR2 SMNVEV (reference sequence). This CDR3 comprises 15 residues. The CDR3 sequence: CASSLRLAGVDEQYF. The CDR3 DNA reads as TGTGCCAGCAGTTTAAGGCTAGCGGGAGTTGACGAGCAGTACTTC.

The chain uses TRBV7-8 and TRBJ1-2; D gene uncertain. Trimming shortened V by 5 bases and J by 8 bases, and 9 bases separated the two germline ends. CDR1 and CDR2 (germline): SGHVS, FQNEAQ. The CDR3 contains 11 residues. DNA of the CDR3: TGTGCCAGCAGCGCTAGTGGAGGCTACACCTTC. Translation gives CASSASGGYTF.

This clone was seen a few times. V is TRBV11-3 and J is TRBJ2-5; 8 bases agree with TRBD1. Germline lookup yields CDR1 SGHNT and CDR2 YENEEA. With 6 bases clipped from V and 4 bases from J, the junction kept 4 bases outside the gene matches. The CDR3 spans 13 residues. The CDR3 spells CASSPGGGETQYF. The CDR3 DNA is TGTGCCAGCAGTCCAGGGGGCGGAGAGACCCAGTACTTC.

The chain combines TRBV9 with TRBJ2-7; 10 nucleotides match TRBD1. This CDR3 is built from 15 residues. Unmatched junction bases numbered 4, after V lost 1 base and J lost 3 bases. In germline, CDR1 is SGDLS, CDR2 YYNGEE. This CDR3 reads CASSVLGTGVYEQYF. The CDR3 DNA reads as TGTGCCAGCAGCGTACTTGGGACAGGGGTCTACGAGCAGTACTTC.

The genes are TRBV15 and TRBJ1-2; weak D call: TRBD1 (5 bases). Germline V gene lookup returns CDR1 LNHNV and CDR2 YYDKDF (reference sequence). Trimming removed 0 bases from V and 2 bases from J, with 19 bases in between. The CDR3 loop spans 18 amino acids. The CDR3 loop reads CATSRDLLAGPRNYGYTF. The CDR3 DNA is TGTGCCACCAGCAGAGATCTGCTGGCAGGGCCAAGGAACTATGGCTACACCTTC. Drawing the rest from reference TRBV15 and TRBJ1-2, the complete variable domain is DAMVIQNPRYQVTQFGKPVTLSCSQTLNHNVMYWYQQKSSQAPKLLFHYYDKDFNNEADTPDNFQSRRPNTSFCFLDIRSPGLGDTAMYLCATSRDLLAGPRNYGYTFGSGTRLTVV.